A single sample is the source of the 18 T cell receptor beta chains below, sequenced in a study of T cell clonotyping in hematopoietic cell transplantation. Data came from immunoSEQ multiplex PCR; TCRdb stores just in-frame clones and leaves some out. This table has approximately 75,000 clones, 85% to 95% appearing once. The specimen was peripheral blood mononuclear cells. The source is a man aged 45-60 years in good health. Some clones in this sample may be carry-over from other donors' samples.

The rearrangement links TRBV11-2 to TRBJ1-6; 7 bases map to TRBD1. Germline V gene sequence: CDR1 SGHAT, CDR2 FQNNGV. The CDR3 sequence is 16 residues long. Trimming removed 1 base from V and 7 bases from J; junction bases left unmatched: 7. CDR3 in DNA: TGTGCCAGCAGCTTAGCAGGAGGGGGCGTCAATTCACCCCTCCACTTT. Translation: CASSLAGGGVNSPLHF. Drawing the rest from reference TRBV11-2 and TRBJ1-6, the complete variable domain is EAGVAQSPRYKIIEKRQSVAFWCNPISGHATLYWYQQILGQGPKLLIQFQNNGVVDDSQLPKDRFSAERLKGVDSTLKIQPAKLEDSAVYLCASSLAGGGVNSPLHFGNGTRLTVT.

CDR3: CASSVVRGNGYTF. CDR3 coding DNA: TGTGCCAGCAGTGTTGTCAGGGGGAATGGCTACACCTTC. The chain recombines TRBV6-1 with TRBJ1-2; the match to TRBD1 covers 7 bases. The J segment lost 6 bases and the V segment lost 4 bases, leaving 5 bases of the junction unmatched. The CDR3 is 13 amino acids. Germline CDR1 and CDR2: MNHNS and SASEGT.

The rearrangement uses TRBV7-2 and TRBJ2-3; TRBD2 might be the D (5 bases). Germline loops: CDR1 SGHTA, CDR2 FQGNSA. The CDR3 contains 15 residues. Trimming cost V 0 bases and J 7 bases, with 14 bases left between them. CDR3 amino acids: CASSLARSDGNTQYF. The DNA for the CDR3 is TGTGCCAGCAGCTTAGCGCGTTCTGACGGGAATACGCAGTATTTT.

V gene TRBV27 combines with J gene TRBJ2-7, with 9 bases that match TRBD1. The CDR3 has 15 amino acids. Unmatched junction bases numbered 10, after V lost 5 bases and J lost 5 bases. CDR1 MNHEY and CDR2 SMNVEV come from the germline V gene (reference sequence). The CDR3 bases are TGTGCCAGCAGTCAGATCGGGACAGGGCCCAACGAGCAGTACTTC. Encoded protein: CASSQIGTGPNEQYF.

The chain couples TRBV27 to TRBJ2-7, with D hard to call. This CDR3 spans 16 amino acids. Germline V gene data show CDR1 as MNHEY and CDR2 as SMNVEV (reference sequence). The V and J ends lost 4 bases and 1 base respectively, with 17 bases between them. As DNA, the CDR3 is TGTGCCAGCAGTTCCTCCGGCTACTTCACTTCCTACGAGCAGTACTTC. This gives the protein CASSSSGYFTSYEQYF.

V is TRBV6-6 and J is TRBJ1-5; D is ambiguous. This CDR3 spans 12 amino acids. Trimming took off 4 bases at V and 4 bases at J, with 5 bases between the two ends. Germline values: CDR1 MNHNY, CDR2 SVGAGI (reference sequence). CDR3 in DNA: TGTGCCAGCAGTTCGCAAAATCAGCCCCAGCATTTT. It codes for CASSSQNQPQHF.

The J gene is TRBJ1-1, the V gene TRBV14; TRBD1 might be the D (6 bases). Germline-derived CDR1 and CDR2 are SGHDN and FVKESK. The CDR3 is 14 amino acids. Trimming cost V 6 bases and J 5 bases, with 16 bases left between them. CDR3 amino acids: CASSHRAPGTEAFF. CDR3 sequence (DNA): TGTGCCAGCAGTCACAGGGCCCCGGGGACTGAAGCTTTCTTT.

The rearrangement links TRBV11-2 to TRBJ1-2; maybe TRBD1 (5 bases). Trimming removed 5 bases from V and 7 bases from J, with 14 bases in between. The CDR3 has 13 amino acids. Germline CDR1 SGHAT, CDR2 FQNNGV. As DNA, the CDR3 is TGTGCCAGCAGCCAGGGACCGGGGCTTGGCTACACCTTC. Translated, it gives CASSQGPGLGYTF. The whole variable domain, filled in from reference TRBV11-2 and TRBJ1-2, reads EAGVAQSPRYKIIEKRQSVAFWCNPISGHATLYWYQQILGQGPKLLIQFQNNGVVDDSQLPKDRFSAERLKGVDSTLKIQPAKLEDSAVYLCASSQGPGLGYTFGSGTRLTVV.

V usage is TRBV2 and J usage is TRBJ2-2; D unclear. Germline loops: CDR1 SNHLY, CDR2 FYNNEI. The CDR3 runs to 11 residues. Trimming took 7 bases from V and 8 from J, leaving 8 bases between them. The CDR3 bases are TGTGCCAGCAATGGTCGGGGGGAGCTGTTTTTT. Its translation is CASNGRGELFF.

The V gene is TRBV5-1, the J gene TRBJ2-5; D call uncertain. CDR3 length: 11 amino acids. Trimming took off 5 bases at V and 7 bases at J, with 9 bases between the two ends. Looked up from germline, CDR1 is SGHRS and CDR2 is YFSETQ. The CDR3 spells CASSAERTQYF. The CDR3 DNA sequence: TGCGCCAGCAGTGCCGAGCGGACCCAGTACTTC.

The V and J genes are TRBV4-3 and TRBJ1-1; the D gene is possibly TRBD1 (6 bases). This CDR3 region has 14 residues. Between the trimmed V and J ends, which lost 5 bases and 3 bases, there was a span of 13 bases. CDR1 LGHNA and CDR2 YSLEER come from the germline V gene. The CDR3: CASSGGFSDTEAFF. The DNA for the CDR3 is TGCGCCAGCAGCGGGGGCTTCTCTGACACTGAAGCTTTCTTT.

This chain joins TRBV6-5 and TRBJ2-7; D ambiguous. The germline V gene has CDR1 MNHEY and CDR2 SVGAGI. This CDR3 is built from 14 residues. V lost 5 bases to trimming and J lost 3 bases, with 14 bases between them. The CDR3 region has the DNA TGTGCCAGCAGTCCTGCGCCCTCAAACTACGAGCAGTACTTC. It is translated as CASSPAPSNYEQYF.

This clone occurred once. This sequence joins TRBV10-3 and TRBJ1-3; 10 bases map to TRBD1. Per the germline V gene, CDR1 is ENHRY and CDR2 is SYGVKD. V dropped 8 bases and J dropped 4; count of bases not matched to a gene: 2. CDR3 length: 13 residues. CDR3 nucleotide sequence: TGTGCCATCGGGACAGGGGAAGGAAACACCATATATTTT. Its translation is CAIGTGEGNTIYF.

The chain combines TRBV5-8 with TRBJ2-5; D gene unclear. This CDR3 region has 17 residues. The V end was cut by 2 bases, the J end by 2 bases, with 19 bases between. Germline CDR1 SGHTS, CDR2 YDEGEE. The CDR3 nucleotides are TGTGCCAGCAGCTTCACTCTTGGTTGGCCTGATCAAGAGACCCAGTACTTC. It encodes CASSFTLGWPDQETQYF.

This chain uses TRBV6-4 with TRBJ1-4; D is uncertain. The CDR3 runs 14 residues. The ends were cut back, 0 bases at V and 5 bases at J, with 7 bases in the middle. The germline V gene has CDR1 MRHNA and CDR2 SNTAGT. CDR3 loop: CASSDSQTNEKLFF. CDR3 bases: TGTGCCAGCAGTGACTCCCAGACGAATGAAAAACTGTTTTTT.

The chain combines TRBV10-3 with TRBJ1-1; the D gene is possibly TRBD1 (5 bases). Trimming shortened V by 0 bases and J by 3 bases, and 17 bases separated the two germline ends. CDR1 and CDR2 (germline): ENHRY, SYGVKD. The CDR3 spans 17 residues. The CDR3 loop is CAISESGGPITYTEAFF. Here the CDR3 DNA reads TGTGCCATCAGTGAGTCTGGGGGACCAATCACCTACACTGAAGCTTTCTTT.

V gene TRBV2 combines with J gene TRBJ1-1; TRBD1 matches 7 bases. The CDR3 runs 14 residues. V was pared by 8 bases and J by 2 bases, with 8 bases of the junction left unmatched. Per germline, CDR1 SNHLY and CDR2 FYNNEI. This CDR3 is CASRGAGGNTEAFF. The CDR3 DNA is TGTGCCAGCCGCGGGGCAGGGGGAAACACTGAAGCTTTCTTT.

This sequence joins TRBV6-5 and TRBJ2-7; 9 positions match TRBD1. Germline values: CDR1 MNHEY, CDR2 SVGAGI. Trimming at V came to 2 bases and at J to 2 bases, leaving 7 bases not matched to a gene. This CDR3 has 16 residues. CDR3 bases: TGTGCCAGCAGTTACCTAACGGACAGGGGACCCTACGAGCAGTACTTC. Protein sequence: CASSYLTDRGPYEQYF.